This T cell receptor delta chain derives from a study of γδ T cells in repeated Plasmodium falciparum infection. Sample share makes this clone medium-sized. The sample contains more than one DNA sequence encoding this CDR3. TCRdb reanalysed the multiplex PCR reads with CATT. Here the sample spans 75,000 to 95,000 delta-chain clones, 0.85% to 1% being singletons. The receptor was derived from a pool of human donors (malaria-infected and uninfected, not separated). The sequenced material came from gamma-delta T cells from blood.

CDR3 sequence reads: CALGELLWEHTGSSVDKLIF. DNA of the CDR3: TGTGCTCTTGGGGAACTTTTGTGGGAGCATACCGGCTCCTCGGTCGATAAACTCATCTTT. The V and J genes are TRDV1 and TRDJ1; D gene uncertain. Trimming stripped 0 bases from V and 4 bases from J, with 27 bases between. CDR3 length: 20 residues. CDR1 is TSWWSYY and CDR2 is QGS in the germline V gene.